The entry that follows covers one T cell receptor beta chain sequence. Its antigen is still unknown. All donors were healthy HIV-negative adults lacking recent acute infections or vaccinations. The CDR3 runs 20 residues. The sample originates from a study of shared clonotypes between healthy human individuals. Study details: Plates per donor: three CD4 naive, three CD4 memory, two CD8 naive, one CD8 memory. Study-level results: In four donors, around 4.8% of naive CD4 clonotypes appeared in common. Estimated richness was generally greater in naive than memory subsets.

The assay was immunoSEQ multiplex PCR, and TCRdb's table has in-frame clones only and misses some. The top ten clones hold approximately 0.13% of a sample with under 2,500,000 clones, about 94% of them seen once. The gene calls are TRBV21-1 and TRBJ2-7; the table's D gene call, TRBD2, was not cross checked with the DNA. TRBV21-1 is a pseudogene. Sequencing was done on a sample of naive CD4+ T cells sorted from blood. Subset here: CD45RA+ positively selected. The receptor's source is a man aged 18 to 29 in good health. CDR3 bases: TGTGCCAGCAACATACCAACCCAGTCTTCTCTCCCAGACTATGACTACGAGCAGTACTTC. Its translation is CASNIPTQSSLPDYDYEQYF.